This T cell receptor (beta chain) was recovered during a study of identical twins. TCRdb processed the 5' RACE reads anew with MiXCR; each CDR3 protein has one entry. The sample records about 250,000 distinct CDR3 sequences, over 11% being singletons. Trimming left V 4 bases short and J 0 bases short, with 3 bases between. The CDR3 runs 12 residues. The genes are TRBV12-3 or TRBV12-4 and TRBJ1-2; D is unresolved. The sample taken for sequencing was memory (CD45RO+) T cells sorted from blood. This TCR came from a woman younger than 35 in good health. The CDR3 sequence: CASSSSNYGYTF. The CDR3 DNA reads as TGTGCCAGCAGTTCTTCTAACTATGGCTACACCTTC.